The 14 T cell receptor beta chains in this list originate from one sample, sequenced in a study of control samples from healthy donors and cancer patients. The repertoire was sequenced with immunoSEQ multiplex PCR; TCRdb's copy has only in-frame clones and lacks some. The sample consists of around 80,000 clones, approximately 94% of them appearing once. Material: blood. The receptor source for this set is a woman in her 30s in good health.

This chain links TRBV5-6 with TRBJ1-2, with D hard to call. The V gene's germline CDR1 is SGHDT and CDR2 YYEEEE. V dropped 5 bases and J dropped 0 bases, with 11 bases sitting between them. The CDR3 totals 14 residues. The CDR3 reads CASSSAGTNYGYTF. For the CDR3, the DNA is TGTGCCAGCAGTTCCGCCGGGACTAACTATGGCTACACCTTC.

J is TRBJ1-2 and V is TRBV5-6, with 8 nucleotides matching TRBD1. Trimming cost V 5 bases and J 3 bases; bases outside gene matches: 9. Germline assignment: CDR1 SGHDT and CDR2 YYEEEE. The CDR3 is 15 residues long. The CDR3 region is CASSPTGGGDYGYTF. Here the CDR3 DNA reads TGTGCCAGCAGTCCCACAGGGGGGGGAGACTATGGCTACACCTTC. The variable domain in full, completed from reference TRBV5-6 and TRBJ1-2, reads DAGVTQSPTHLIKTRGQQVTLRCSPKSGHDTVSWYQQALGQGPQFIFQYYEEEERQRGNFPDRFSGHQFPNYSSELNVNALLLGDSALYLCASSPTGGGDYGYTFGSGTRLTVV.

The chain combines TRBV11-2 with TRBJ1-5, with TRBD1 matching over 7 bases. V dropped 1 base and J dropped 4; count of bases not matched to a gene: 4. Germline values: CDR1 SGHAT, CDR2 FQNNGV. The CDR3 consists of 15 residues. The CDR3 reads CASSLGTGKNQPQHF. In DNA form, the CDR3 reads TGTGCCAGCAGCTTAGGGACAGGAAAAAATCAGCCCCAGCATTTT.

The chain links TRBV5-4 to TRBJ1-3; possibly TRBD1 for D (6 bases). Trimming took 4 bases from V and 2 from J, leaving 16 bases between them. Germline V gene sequence: CDR1 SGHNT, CDR2 YYREEE (reference sequence). The CDR3 runs 16 residues. CDR3 DNA sequence: TGTGCCAGCAGCGACCTCAGGGGAAGTGCTGGAAACACCATATATTTT. This sequence encodes CASSDLRGSAGNTIYF.

V is TRBV19 and J is TRBJ2-1, with TRBD2 identical over 8 bases. The CDR3 extends over 16 amino acids. The V gene end was trimmed by 3 bases and the J gene end by 6 bases; junction bases not matched to a gene: 10. Germline V gene sequence: CDR1 LNHDA, CDR2 SQIVND (reference sequence). DNA for the CDR3: TGTGCCAGTAGTATTTTTTCGGGGGGGCTTCCCAATGAGCAGTTCTTC. It encodes CASSIFSGGLPNEQFF.

Only a few counts were recorded for this clone. This chain uses TRBV5-1 with TRBJ1-1, with 7 bases lining up with TRBD1. The CDR3 covers 17 residues. In germline, CDR1 is SGHRS, CDR2 YFSETQ. Trimming removed 4 bases from V and 3 bases from J; junction bases left unmatched: 15. The CDR3 region has the DNA TGCGCCAGCAGCCCGGGAGGGACCGTACAGGGGTACACTGAAGCTTTCTTT. Translated, it gives CASSPGGTVQGYTEAFF.

This chain links TRBV19 with TRBJ1-1; the D is unclear. CDR3 length: 13 residues. Germline-derived CDR1 and CDR2 are LNHDA and SQIVND (reference sequence). V dropped 3 bases and J dropped 2 bases, with 7 bases sitting between them. The DNA of the CDR3 is TGTGCCAGTAGTATGGTTCTAAACACTGAAGCTTTCTTT. Translating gives CASSMVLNTEAFF.

The CDR3, as DNA: TGTGCCAGCAGCCTCACCGGACGGACTGAGCAGTTCTTC. Translation gives CASSLTGRTEQFF. The V gene is TRBV6-4, the J gene TRBJ2-1; D is undetermined. This CDR3 is built from 13 residues. From germline, CDR1 is MRHNA and CDR2 SNTAGT. V lost 6 bases to trimming and J lost 9 bases, with 15 bases between them.

This clone has a single count. The chain links TRBV10-2 to TRBJ1-5; 8 nucleotides match TRBD1. With 6 bases clipped from V and 6 bases from J, the junction kept 4 bases outside the gene matches. The germline V gene has CDR1 WSHSY and CDR2 SAAADI. This CDR3 has 13 residues. CDR3 sequence: CASSGQGGQPQHF. CDR3 in DNA: TGCGCCAGCAGCGGACAGGGAGGTCAGCCCCAGCATTTT.

This sequence joins TRBV7-6 and TRBJ1-4; the D is unclear. The CDR3 length is 11 residues. Trimming took off 1 base at V and 6 bases at J, with 0 bases between the two ends. Germline V gives CDR1 SGHVS, CDR2 FNYEAQ. The CDR3 spells CASSLDEKLFF. In DNA, the CDR3 is TGTGCCAGCAGCTTAGATGAAAAACTGTTTTTT.

The chain combines TRBV19 with TRBJ1-6, with TRBD1 as a possible D gene (6 bases). The CDR3 runs 15 residues. The V gene lost 6 bases and the J gene lost 9 bases, with 18 bases spanning the gap. The germline V gene encodes CDR1 LNHDA and CDR2 SQIVND (reference sequence). The CDR3 reads CASSPGAGPTSPLHF. CDR3 bases: TGTGCCAGTAGCCCAGGGGCAGGGCCTACTTCACCCCTCCACTTT.

The V gene is TRBV5-8, the J gene TRBJ2-1; 12 bases are shared with TRBD1. CDR1 is SGHTS and CDR2 is YDEGEE in the germline V gene. This CDR3 is built from 15 residues. V dropped 4 bases and J dropped 9; count of bases not matched to a gene: 8. The CDR3 sequence is CASSPGTGGFTEQFF. CDR3 sequence (DNA): TGTGCCAGCAGCCCCGGGACAGGGGGCTTCACTGAGCAGTTCTTC. Together with reference TRBV5-8 and TRBJ2-1, the CDR3 gives the full variable domain: EAGVTQSPTHLIKTRGQQATLRCSPISGHTSVYWYQQALGLGLQFLLWYDEGEERNRGNFPPRFSGRQFPNYSSELNVNALELEDSALYLCASSPGTGGFTEQFFGPGTRLTVL.

The genes are TRBV7-3 and TRBJ1-2; D unclear. The CDR3 loop spans 15 amino acids. Germline V CDR1 and CDR2: SGHTA, FQGTGA. V lost 5 bases and J 4 bases, leaving 17 bases between the germline ends. The DNA for the CDR3 is TGTGCCAGCAGCCCGAGCCACTCCCCCACCTATGGCTACACCTTC. Translated, it gives CASSPSHSPTYGYTF.

The chain couples TRBV5-1 to TRBJ2-1; 7 bases fit TRBD2. Germline CDR1 and CDR2: SGHRS and YFSETQ. The CDR3 totals 15 residues. The junction had 13 bases not matched to a gene; V was cut back by 6 bases and J by 7 bases. CDR3 sequence reads: CASTLVSGGENEQFF. In DNA form, the CDR3 reads TGCGCCAGCACGCTAGTCAGTGGGGGGGAGAATGAGCAGTTCTTC.